Listed below are T cell receptor beta chains from one sample, sequenced in a study of control samples from healthy donors and cancer patients. Repertoires were generated with immunoSEQ multiplex PCR, while TCRdb's copy carries only in-frame clones and drops some. The sample records 150,000 to 200,000 clones, 70% to 90% being singletons. Sequences were obtained from blood. These receptors were collected from a young man in good health. The CDR3 runs from the conserved cysteine through the conserved F or W. D genes are given only for firm matches. Only part of the rows carry a size: once, few, many, or a class if the clone is expanded.

TGTGCCAGCAGGGGACAGGGCCTATCGAACACCGGGGAGCTGTTTTTT | CASRGQGLSNTGELFF | TRBJ2-2 | TRBD1 | 16 | . | TRBV2
TGTGCCAGCTCACCGGAAGGGGAAGAGACCCAGTACTTC | CASSPEGEETQYF | TRBJ2-5 | . | 13 | . | TRBV18
TGTGCCAGCAGCGTAGGTGGGGGTGCAGAGCCCCAGCATTTT | CASSVGGGAEPQHF | TRBJ1-5 | . | 14 | . | TRBV9
TGTGCCTGGAGTGTCGGGGGGTTGGCCACCGGGGAGCTGTTTTTT | CAWSVGGLATGELFF | TRBJ2-2 | TRBD2 | 15 | once | TRBV30
TGTGCCAGCAGCTTAGGTCTAGCGGGGACCTTCTCTAACAATGAGCAGTTCTTC | CASSLGLAGTFSNNEQFF | TRBJ2-1 | TRBD2 | 18 | . | TRBV7-2
TGTGCCAGCAGTTCTCCGGGACAGGCTAGCTCCTACGAGCAGTACTTC | CASSSPGQASSYEQYF | TRBJ2-7 | TRBD1 | 16 | few | TRBV5-4
TGCGCCAGCAGCCAAGACGGTGAAAAACTGTTTTTT | CASSQDGEKLFF | TRBJ1-4 | . | 12 | . | TRBV4-1
TGTGCCAGCTCACCACCGCTAAGGGCCACTGAAGCTTTCTTT | CASSPPLRATEAFF | TRBJ1-1 | . | 14 | . | TRBV18
TGTGCCAGCAGGGTGAACACTGAAGCTTTCTTT | CASRVNTEAFF | TRBJ1-1 | . | 11 | few | TRBV21-1
TGTGCCAGCAGTGAAGCGCTTCAGGGGGCCCAAAAGACCCAGTACTTC | CASSEALQGAQKTQYF | TRBJ2-5 | TRBD1 | 16 | . | TRBV6-1
TGTGCCTGCACGGGGGGACTGAGCACAGATACGCAGTATTTT | CACTGGLSTDTQYF | TRBJ2-3 | TRBD2 | 14 | . | TRBV5-4
TGTGCCAGCAGCCAGTATGGTGCCATGAACACTGAAGCTTTCTTT | CASSQYGAMNTEAFF | TRBJ1-1 | . | 15 | . | TRBV3-1/TRBV3-2
TGTGCTAGTGGAATTCCAGGGGGGGCAAACTCCTATAATTCACCCCTCCACTTT | CASGIPGGANSYNSPLHF | TRBJ1-6 | TRBD1 | 18 | . | TRBV12-5